This T cell receptor beta chain is from a study of cytomegalovirus exposure and HLA in healthy donors. Per the germline V gene, CDR1 is SGHTA and CDR2 is FQGNSA. The CDR3 loop spans 16 amino acids. The V and J ends lost 5 bases and 0 bases respectively, with 16 bases between them. The PCR employed 60 Vbeta primers together with 13 Jbeta primers. Original processing methods: The authors later counted about 80 million unique TCR beta chains, roughly 10 million of them shared. Sequenced by immunoSEQ multiplex PCR; TCRdb stores in-frame clones only, minus some. V, J and clone size derive from that table, while D and trimming were established from the DNA sequence. The repertoire holds 110,000 or so clones, with 74% as singletons.

J is TRBJ1-1 and V is TRBV7-2; possibly TRBD1 for D (5 bases). The sample comprised PBMCs. The TCR was taken from a woman in her forties or fifties in good health and CMV-seropositive. The CDR3 protein is CASSGGEGYMNTEAFF. The CDR3 nucleotides read TGTGCCAGCAGCGGAGGGGAGGGATACATGAACACTGAAGCTTTCTTT.